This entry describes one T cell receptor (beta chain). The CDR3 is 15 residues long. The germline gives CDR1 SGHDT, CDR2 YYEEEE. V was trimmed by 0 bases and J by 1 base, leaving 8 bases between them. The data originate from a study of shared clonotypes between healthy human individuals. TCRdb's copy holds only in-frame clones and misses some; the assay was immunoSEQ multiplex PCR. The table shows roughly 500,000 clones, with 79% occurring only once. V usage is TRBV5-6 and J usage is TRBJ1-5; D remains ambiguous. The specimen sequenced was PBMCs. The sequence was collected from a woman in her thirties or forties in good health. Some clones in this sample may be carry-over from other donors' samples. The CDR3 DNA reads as TGTGCCAGCAGCTTGGAAGGGTACAGCAATCAGCCCCAGCATTTT. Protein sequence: CASSLEGYSNQPQHF.